Here is one TCR beta chain with its context. The time point here: patch test 3, about 24 weeks after DPC sensitization. Treatment noted: therapeutic diphenylcyclopropenone sensitization with weekly scalp DPC. The data originate from a study of human T cells and chemical hapten exposure. MiXCR, run by TCRdb on the RACE reads, gives a single entry per CDR3 protein. The table includes 75,000 to 90,000 distinct CDR3 sequences, roughly 10% detected once. This receptor was identified in a woman in her 50s with alopecia areata. Some clones in this sample may be carry-over from other donors' samples. The sample here was whole blood, taken in connection with sensitization to the hapten diphenylcyclopropenone (DPC).

The CDR3 spells CASSLAGSTGELFF. Written as DNA, the CDR3 is TGCGCCAGCAGCTTGGCTGGCAGCACCGGGGAGCTGTTTTTT. V usage is TRBV5-1 and J usage is TRBJ2-2; D ambiguous. The CDR3 covers 14 residues. Germline values: CDR1 SGHRS, CDR2 YFSETQ. Trimming shortened V by 0 bases and J by 4 bases, and 7 bases separated the two germline ends. Together with reference TRBV5-1 and TRBJ2-2, the CDR3 gives the full variable domain: KAGVTQTPRYLIKTRGQQVTLSCSPISGHRSVSWYQQTPGQGLQFLFEYFSETQRNKGNFPGRFSGRQFSNSRSEMNVSTLELGDSALYLCASSLAGSTGELFFGEGSRLTVL.